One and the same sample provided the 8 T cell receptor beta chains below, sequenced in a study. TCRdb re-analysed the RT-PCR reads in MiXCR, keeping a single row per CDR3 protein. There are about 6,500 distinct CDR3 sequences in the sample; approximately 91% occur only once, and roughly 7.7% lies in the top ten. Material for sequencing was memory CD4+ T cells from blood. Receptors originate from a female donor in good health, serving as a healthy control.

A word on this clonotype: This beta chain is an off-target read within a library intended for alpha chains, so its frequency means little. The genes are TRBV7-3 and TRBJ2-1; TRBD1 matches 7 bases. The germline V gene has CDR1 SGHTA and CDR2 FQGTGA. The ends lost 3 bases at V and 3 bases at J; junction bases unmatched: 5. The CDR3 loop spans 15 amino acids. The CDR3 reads CASSFGQGVYNEQFF. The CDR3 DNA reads TGTGCCAGCAGCTTCGGGCAGGGGGTCTACAATGAGCAGTTCTTC.

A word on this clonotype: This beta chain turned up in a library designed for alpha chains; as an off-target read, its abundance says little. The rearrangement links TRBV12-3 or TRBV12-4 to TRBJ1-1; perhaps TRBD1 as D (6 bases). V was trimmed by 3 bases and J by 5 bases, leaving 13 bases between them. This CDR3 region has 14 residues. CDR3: CASSLGALRTEAFF. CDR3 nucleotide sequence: TGTGCCAGCAGTTTGGGGGCCCTGAGGACTGAAGCTTTCTTT.

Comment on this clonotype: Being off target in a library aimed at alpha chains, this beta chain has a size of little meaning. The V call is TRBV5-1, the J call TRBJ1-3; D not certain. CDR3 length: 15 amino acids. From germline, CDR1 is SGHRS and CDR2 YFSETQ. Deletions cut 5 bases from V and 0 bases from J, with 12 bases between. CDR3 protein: CASSPDRSSGNTIYF. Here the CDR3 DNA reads TGCGCCAGCAGTCCTGACCGAAGCTCTGGAAACACCATATATTTT.

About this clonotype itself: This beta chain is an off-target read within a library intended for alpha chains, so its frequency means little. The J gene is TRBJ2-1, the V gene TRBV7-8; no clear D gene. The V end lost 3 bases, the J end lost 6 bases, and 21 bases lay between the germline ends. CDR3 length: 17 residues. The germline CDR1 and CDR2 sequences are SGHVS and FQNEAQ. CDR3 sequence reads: CASSFVLSLTAPNEQFF. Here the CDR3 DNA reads TGTGCCAGCAGCTTTGTCTTGAGCCTTACTGCCCCCAATGAGCAGTTCTTC.

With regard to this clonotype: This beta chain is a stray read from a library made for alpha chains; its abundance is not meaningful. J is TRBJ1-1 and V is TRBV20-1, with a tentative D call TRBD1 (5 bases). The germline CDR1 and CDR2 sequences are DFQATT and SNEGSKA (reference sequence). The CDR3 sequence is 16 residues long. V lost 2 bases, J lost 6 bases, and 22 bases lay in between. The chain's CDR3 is CSARYAGLPGNPEAFF. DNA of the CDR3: TGCAGTGCTAGATACGCCGGGCTCCCAGGGAATCCTGAAGCTTTCTTT.

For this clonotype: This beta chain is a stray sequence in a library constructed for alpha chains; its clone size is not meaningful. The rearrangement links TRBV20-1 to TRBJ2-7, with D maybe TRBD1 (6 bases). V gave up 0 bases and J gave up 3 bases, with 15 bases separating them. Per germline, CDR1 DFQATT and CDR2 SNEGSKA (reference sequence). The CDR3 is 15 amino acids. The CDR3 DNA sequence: TGCAGTGCTAGAGATGCCAGGGGCGGTGGCTACGAGCAGTACTTC. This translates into CSARDARGGGYEQYF.

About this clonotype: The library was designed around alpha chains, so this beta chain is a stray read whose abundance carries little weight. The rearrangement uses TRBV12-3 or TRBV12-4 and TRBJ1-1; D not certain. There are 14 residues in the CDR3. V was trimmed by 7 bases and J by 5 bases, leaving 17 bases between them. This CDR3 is CASTSAAGVTEAFF. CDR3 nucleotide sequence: TGTGCCAGCACCTCGGCTGCCGGGGTAACTGAAGCTTTCTTT.

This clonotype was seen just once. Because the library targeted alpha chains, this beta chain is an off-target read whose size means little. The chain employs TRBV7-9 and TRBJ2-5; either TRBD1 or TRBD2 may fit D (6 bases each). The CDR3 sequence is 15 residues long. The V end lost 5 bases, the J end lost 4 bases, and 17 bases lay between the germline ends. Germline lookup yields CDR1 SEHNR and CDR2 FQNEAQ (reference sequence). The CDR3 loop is CASSREGGLRETQYF. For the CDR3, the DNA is TGTGCCAGCAGCCGGGAAGGGGGGCTACGAGAGACCCAGTACTTC. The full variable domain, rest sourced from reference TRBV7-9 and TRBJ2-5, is DTGVSQNPRHKITKRGQNVTFRCDPISEHNRLYWYRQTLGQGPEFLTYFQNEAQLEKSRLLSDRFSAERPKGSFSTLEIQRTEQGDSAMYLCASSREGGLRETQYFGPGTRLLVL.